Below are 17 T cell receptor beta chains sequenced from a single sample in a study of sequential checkpoint blockade in melanoma. Treatment of the sample: randomized to nivolumab then ipilimumab (arm A) or the reverse (arm B). Method: immunoSEQ multiplex PCR; TCRdb's copy keeps in-frame clones and lacks some. This table has about 2,300 clones, roughly 20% appearing once. The sample was tumor tissue (inferred from file names), taken from a patient given nivolumab and ipilimumab in sequence. Receptor source: a human donor with melanoma.

This clone was recorded a few times. This chain connects TRBV10-3 to TRBJ2-7; unclear D gene. The CDR3 is 12 residues long. The V end was cut by 0 bases, the J end by 3 bases, with 3 bases between. Germline V gives CDR1 ENHRY, CDR2 SYGVKD. CDR3 region: CAISESVYEQYF. CDR3 bases: TGTGCCATCAGTGAGTCGGTCTACGAGCAGTACTTC.

This rearrangement joins TRBV6-8 to TRBJ2-3, with 8 bases lining up with TRBD2. The CDR3 covers 15 residues. CDR1 and CDR2 from the germline V gene are MNHGY and SAAAGT. Unmatched junction bases numbered 10, after V lost 5 bases and J lost 6 bases. The CDR3 DNA sequence: TGTGCCAGCAGTGGTTTGGGAGCTAGCGGGGATACGCAGTATTTT. The encoded protein is CASSGLGASGDTQYF.

This clone was seen a handful of times. V is TRBV28 and J is TRBJ2-5; 8 bases are a match to TRBD1. The germline CDR1 and CDR2 sequences are MDHEN and SYDVKM. Losses at the gene ends were 4 bases for V and 4 bases for J; bases not matched to a gene: 5. The CDR3 has 14 amino acids. The CDR3 is CASSSPQGGETQYF. The CDR3 DNA is TGTGCCAGCAGTTCGCCACAGGGGGGAGAGACCCAGTACTTC.

Within the sample, this clone is medium-sized. The gene calls are TRBV11-3 and TRBJ1-3, with a weak D call TRBD1 (5 bases). V was shortened by 0 bases and J by 0 bases, with 12 bases between the two germline ends. CDR1 is SGHNT, CDR2 YENEEA, per germline. The CDR3 runs to 17 residues. The CDR3 DNA reads TGTGCCAGCAGCTTAGAGTGGGCAGGGCACTCTGGAAACACCATATATTTT. Translating gives CASSLEWAGHSGNTIYF.

The gene calls are TRBV6-8 and TRBJ1-4; no reliable D call. This CDR3 spans 16 amino acids. Trimming removed 5 bases from V and 6 bases from J, with 19 bases in between. Germline V gene data show CDR1 as MNHGY and CDR2 as SAAAGT. The CDR3 region has the DNA TGTGCCAGCAGTGTCCGACCCGTCGTGAAAGATGAAAAACTGTTTTTT. This codes for CASSVRPVVKDEKLFF.

By share, this clone ranks as medium-sized. In DNA, the CDR3 is TGTGCCAGCAGCTTAGCGGCAGGGCCGACAGATACGCAGTATTTT. It is translated as CASSLAAGPTDTQYF. The chain has TRBV13 and TRBJ2-3, with D maybe TRBD1 (5 bases). Trimming shortened V by 1 base and J by 3 bases, and 11 bases separated the two germline ends. The germline CDR1 and CDR2 sequences are PRHDT and FYEKMQ (reference sequence). The CDR3 has 15 residues.

A few counts support this clone. The chain is built from TRBV4-1 and TRBJ2-1, with a weak D call TRBD1 (5 bases). V was cut by 3 bases and J by 6 bases, with 12 bases left in between. This CDR3 has 14 residues. Germline lookup yields CDR1 MGHRA and CDR2 YSYEKL. The CDR3 is CASSHRRGFNEQFF. The CDR3 DNA is TGCGCCAGCAGCCATCGTAGGGGTTTCAATGAGCAGTTCTTC.

By proportion, this clone is medium-sized. CDR3 protein: CASSLGQGAQDTQYF. CDR3 in DNA: TGTGCCAGCAGCTTAGGACAGGGGGCGCAGGATACGCAGTATTTT. This chain joins TRBV11-3 and TRBJ2-3, with 10 bases lining up with TRBD1. This CDR3 comprises 15 residues. With V trimmed by 1 base and J by 6 bases, 4 bases remained unmatched. Germline CDR1 and CDR2: SGHNT and YENEEA.

The chain combines TRBV10-3 with TRBJ2-5; no reliable D call. The CDR3 runs 13 residues. Between the trimmed V and J ends, which lost 2 bases and 2 bases, there was a span of 6 bases. CDR1 is ENHRY and CDR2 is SYGVKD in the germline V gene. CDR3 DNA: TGTGCCATCAGTGAGCCCTTGCAAGAGACCCAGTACTTC. Translated: CAISEPLQETQYF.

In its sample, this clone ranks as large. The rearrangement uses TRBV11-3 and TRBJ2-1; D is ambiguous. Germline V gives CDR1 SGHNT, CDR2 YENEEA. The CDR3 extends over 15 amino acids. The V end lost 1 base, the J end lost 9 bases, and 16 bases lay between the germline ends. The chain's CDR3 is CASSLGIMAGVEQFF. The CDR3 DNA reads as TGTGCCAGCAGCTTAGGAATTATGGCTGGGGTTGAGCAGTTCTTC.

This clone was found a few times. The CDR3 spells CASSRDPGTRYGYTF. For the CDR3, the DNA is TGTGCCAGTAGTAGAGACCCTGGGACACGCTATGGCTACACCTTC. The chain links TRBV19 to TRBJ1-2; TRBD1 might be the D (6 bases). The CDR3 is 15 residues long. CDR1 is LNHDA, CDR2 SQIVND, per germline (reference sequence). The V and J ends lost 4 bases and 4 bases respectively, with 16 bases between them.

V usage is TRBV19 and J usage is TRBJ2-5; maybe TRBD2 (6 bases). V was clipped by 5 bases and J by 5 bases, with 12 bases between them. CDR1 and CDR2 (germline): LNHDA, SQIVND (reference sequence). This CDR3 contains 13 residues. The CDR3 region is CASSSQGGETQYF. The CDR3 region has the DNA TGTGCCAGTAGTTCTCAGGGAGGCGAGACCCAGTACTTC.

The chain recombines TRBV5-1 with TRBJ1-1; D is perhaps TRBD1 (5 bases). V was pared by 0 bases and J by 3 bases, with 12 bases between. This CDR3 contains 15 residues. From germline, CDR1 is SGHRS and CDR2 YFSETQ. CDR3 amino acids: CASSLGETQDTEAFF. Here the CDR3 DNA reads TGCGCCAGCAGCTTGGGCGAGACACAGGACACTGAAGCTTTCTTT.

This clone was counted only a few times. J is TRBJ2-1 and V is TRBV6-8; perhaps TRBD2 as D (7 bases). From germline, CDR1 is MNHGY and CDR2 SAAAGT. This CDR3 has 14 amino acids. Trimming left V 10 bases short and J 1 base short, with 14 bases between. CDR3 residues: CAINEGGSYNEQFF. The CDR3 DNA reads as TGTGCCATCAACGAGGGGGGGTCCTACAATGAGCAGTTCTTC.

In this sample, this clone turned up a few times. The CDR3 loop reads CASRGPMNTEAFF. In DNA, the CDR3 is TGTGCCAGCAGGGGCCCGATGAACACTGAAGCTTTCTTT. The chain joins TRBV6-8 to TRBJ1-1; D call uncertain. This CDR3 is 13 amino acids long. Per germline, CDR1 MNHGY and CDR2 SAAAGT. The germline V and J ends were trimmed by 6 bases and 0 bases, with 8 bases remaining between them.

This chain uses TRBV6-7 with TRBJ2-2; no definite D call. TRBV6-7 is assigned to the ORF class and has an uncertain function. The CDR3 has 11 amino acids. V was shortened by 8 bases and J by 3 bases, with 4 bases between the two germline ends. CDR3 sequence (DNA): TGTGCCAGCTTCTACACCGGGGAGCTGTTTTTT. Encoded protein: CASFYTGELFF.

There are a few counts of this clone. V gene TRBV5-1 combines with J gene TRBJ2-1; 7 bases fit TRBD2. The CDR3 runs to 15 residues. Germline trimming cut 0 bases from V and 4 bases from J; bases unmatched to any gene: 4. From germline, CDR1 is SGHRS and CDR2 YFSETQ. CDR3 sequence (DNA): TGCGCCAGCAGCTTGGATCAGCGGGGTTACAATGAGCAGTTCTTC. Translated, it gives CASSLDQRGYNEQFF.